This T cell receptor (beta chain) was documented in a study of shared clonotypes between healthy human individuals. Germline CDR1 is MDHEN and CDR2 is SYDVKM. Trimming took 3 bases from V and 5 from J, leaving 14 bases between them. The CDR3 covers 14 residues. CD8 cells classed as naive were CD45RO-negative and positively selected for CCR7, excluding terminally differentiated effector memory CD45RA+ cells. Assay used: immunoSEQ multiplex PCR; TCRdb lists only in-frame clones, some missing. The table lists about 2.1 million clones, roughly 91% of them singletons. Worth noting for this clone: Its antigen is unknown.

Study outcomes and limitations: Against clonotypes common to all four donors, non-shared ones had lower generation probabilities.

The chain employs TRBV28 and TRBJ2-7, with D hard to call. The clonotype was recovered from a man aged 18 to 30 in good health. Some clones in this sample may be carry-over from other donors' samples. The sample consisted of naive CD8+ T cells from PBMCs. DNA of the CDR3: TGTGCCAGCAGTTTTCTACGGCGAAGCGACGAGCAGTACTTC. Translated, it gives CASSFLRRSDEQYF.